This T cell receptor (beta chain) was obtained from a study of post-analysis software for immune sequencing data (dated by TCRdb to between 2014 and 2017). Describing the broader study: Relapsing-remitting, secondary progressive and progressive-relapsing multiple sclerosis were recorded as disease courses, and subtype annotation was lacking for some patients. The multiple sclerosis patient repertoires were compared with under 13 previously published healthy control repertoires from donors aged roughly 6 to 27 years. A subset of samples was prepared in parallel using single-end sample barcoding, then pooled and co-amplified after Illumina adapter ligation.

Trimming accounts for 1 base at V and 0 bases at J, while the number of junction bases matched to no gene is 11. Spanning cysteine to phenylalanine, the CDR3 consists of 18 amino acids. Kept here is only the CDR3 DNA, which spans 54 bases and is read in frame from base 1. The germline V gene supplies CDR1 MDHEN and CDR2 SYDVKM. The table lists this clonotype with a few counts. The clone's antigen remains unknown. One base away there is no much larger clone; base qualities are not given. To demonstrate the VDJtools post-analysis software, the study profiled TCR beta repertoires from the peripheral blood of around 13 young patients with multiple sclerosis. The patients with multiple sclerosis were children and adolescents between roughly 6 and 17 years of age. The research as a whole found: Strong co-clustering of samples prepared in the same batch was shown by direct clustering with F measure, prompting a batch-effect correction. About 5 TRBV segments, including TRBV5-6, TRBV5-1 and TRBV20-1, were significantly more frequent in patients than controls. Compared with controls, multiple sclerosis patients had significantly lower normalized Chao1 diversity, a finding suggesting substantial peripheral T-cell clonal expansion. The control group was slightly older than the multiple sclerosis patient group.

Library construction relied on PCR. TCRdb shows the sequencer as Illumina HiSeq 2500. Unique molecular identifiers were incorporated into TCR beta cDNA libraries to reduce PCR and sequencing biases. Every 1 to 10 million input T cells yielded approximately 500,000 cDNA molecules, meaning each molecule approximated one T cell. The same protocol used for the earlier healthy control dataset was applied to prepare and sequence the patient libraries. Samples belonging to the same batch were prepared together, multiplexed and sequenced on a shared HiSeq lane. The study's processing was this. Raw barcoded reads were processed with MIGEC, and single-read molecular identifier groups were discarded before consensus assembly and CDR3 extraction. VDJtools was used for post-analysis of the clonotype tables, with diversity normalized by down-sampling every dataset to the smallest sample size. In repertoire overlap clustering, CDR3 amino acid sequences, but not nucleotide sequences, were matched to correct batch-related cross-sample contamination. TCRdb took the public reads, trimmed them with fastp at Q25, ran MiXCR for clone calling and kept in-frame beta chains. Rows are unified per CDR3 protein, each entry keeping the most common DNA and genes. TCRdb's processing, not the authors' own work, is the source of the V and J calls. In all, the sample holds hundreds of thousands of distinct CDR3 sequences, and around 40% of those were seen once. Over 10% of the sample goes to the ten largest clones.

The chain links TRBV28 with TRBJ1-1; 7 central nucleotides agree with TRBD1. The receptor comes from a girl aged 10-17 years with multiple sclerosis. The sequenced sample was blood. The nucleotide sequence is TGTGCCAGCAGTTTATCTGTCGAGTCAGGGGGGGTGAACACTGAAGCTTTCTTT. Translated, it reads CASSLSVESGGVNTEAFF.